The TCR beta chain under discussion was sequenced for a study of technical replicates of blood from a few donors. Profiling relied on immunoSEQ multiplex PCR, and the TCRdb table lists in-frame clones only, not all of them. The table includes 80,000 to 95,000 clones, 85% to 95% detected once. Germline CDR1 and CDR2: SNHLY and FYNNEI. The CDR3 is made up of 15 amino acids. V shed 6 bases and J 0 bases; nucleotides not matched to a gene: 4. The receptor comes from a human donor in good health. The sequencing input was T cells isolated from PBMCs. The chain uses TRBV2 and TRBJ2-7; 11 bases line up with TRBD2. CDR3 DNA: TGTGCCAGCAGGGCACTAGCGGGGGCCTCCTACGAGCAGTACTTC. Its protein is CASRALAGASYEQYF.